This T cell receptor beta chain was identified in a study of T cell responses to AZD1222 COVID-19 vaccine. Trimming stripped 0 bases from V and 2 bases from J, with 12 bases between. The CDR3 is 16 amino acids. Germline assignment: CDR1 SGHNT and CDR2 YYREEE (reference sequence). The method was immunoSEQ multiplex PCR; TCRdb's version includes in-frame clones alone and lacks a portion of them. The sample shows over 45,000 clones, around nine tenths of them seen only once. The study's findings and limits: Most donors were white British, females outnumbered males, and clonal diversity was possibly underestimated.

This clone occurred once. Its antigen is not known. The specimen was peripheral blood, collected on day 0 of AZD1222 vaccination. The chain joins TRBV5-4 to TRBJ1-3; tentatively, D is TRBD1 (5 bases). The TCR comes from an adult in good health. CDR3 coding DNA: TGTGCCAGCAGCTTGGGGCAGGGAAGCGCTGGAAACACCATATATTTT. It specifies CASSLGQGSAGNTIYF.